This is a list of T cell receptor beta chains from one sample in a study of blood T cells in healthy people across ages. Via MiXCR, TCRdb re-called the 5' RACE reads, giving one row per CDR3 protein. In the table there are 1.8 million or so distinct CDR3 sequences, 39% of which are singletons. The sample consisted of blood. The receptors shown here come from a human donor in good health. CDR3s include the opening cysteine and the closing phenylalanine or tryptophan. Fields, in order: V gene, J gene, clone size, CDR3 protein. Some rows have no size entry. The others give once, few or many, or a class for an expanded clone.

>TRBV10-3|TRBJ2-3|NA
CAIRPGVLDTQYF
>TRBV4-2|TRBJ2-1|NA
CASSLLGSGSPIDSGQFF
>TRBV7-8|TRBJ2-2|NA
CASIRGTGELFF
>TRBV12-3/TRBV12-4|TRBJ1-2|NA
CASSYSDGGGSGYTF
>TRBV7-2|TRBJ2-3|NA
CASSDRLAGVDTQYF
>TRBV7-2|TRBJ1-2|NA
CASSLRGARGGYTF
>TRBV4-3|TRBJ2-3|NA
CASSQDVGTGRTDTQYF
>TRBV7-2|TRBJ1-5|NA
CASSFRGTVFSQPQHF
>TRBV9|TRBJ1-6|NA
CASSDNLNSPLHF
>TRBV20-1|NA|NA
CSAAAGVYEQYF
>TRBV2|TRBJ2-3|NA
CASMWTSTDTQYF
>TRBV4-2|TRBJ2-7|NA
CASSQSGRGAYEQYF
>TRBV4-2|TRBJ2-1|NA
CASSQLLGTLDEQFF
>TRBV7-2|TRBJ1-4|many
CASSLLGATNEKLFF
>TRBV7-2|TRBJ2-4|NA
CASSLVGGPPNIQYF
>TRBV2|TRBJ2-4|NA
CASGLGGFNIQYF
>TRBV4-3|TRBJ1-1|NA
CASSQARGGSTEAFF
>TRBV7-8|TRBJ2-3|NA
CASSLYEDTQYF
>TRBV12-3/TRBV12-4|TRBJ1-6|NA
CASSILTGDNSPLHF
>TRBV5-1|TRBJ2-7|NA
CASSPTGSGYEQYF
>TRBV4-1|TRBJ1-4|NA
CASSEGASWEKLFF
>TRBV5-1|TRBJ2-5|few
CASSLGLVQETQYF
>TRBV28|TRBJ2-3|once
CASRPLSGGVVDTQYF
>TRBV7-9|TRBJ2-5|few
CASSPRQGLVFFETQYF
>TRBV6-1|TRBJ2-4|NA
CASSEGTSGNIQYF
>TRBV11-3|TRBJ2-2|NA
CASSLEMNTGELFF
>TRBV29-1|TRBJ2-7|NA
CSVLDGRSYEQYF
>TRBV9|TRBJ1-2|NA
CASSVEEGAVGYTF
>TRBV20-1|TRBJ1-5|NA
CSATPGQAAGRPQHF
>TRBV20-1|TRBJ1-1|NA
CSAPEGAGTEAFF
>TRBV12-3/TRBV12-4|TRBJ2-1|NA
CASSLAGGPSGEQFF
>TRBV20-1|TRBJ1-1|NA
CSVRRGNMNTVAFF
>TRBV20-1|NA|NA
CSAHNRVRGQYF
>TRBV20-1|TRBJ1-4|NA
CSARVTGGNEKLFF
>TRBV9|TRBJ2-1|few
CASSVLGDNEQFF
>TRBV10-3|NA|once
CAMRQGREETQYF
>TRBV28|TRBJ2-5|NA
CASSLGQGASQETQYF
>TRBV4-3|TRBJ2-2|NA
CASSQEGTPGGELFF
>TRBV13|TRBJ2-3|NA
CASSLLSGGLADTQYF
>TRBV7-3|TRBJ2-3|NA
CASSSGTGQNTDTQYF
>TRBV29-1|TRBJ2-4|NA
CSVLVVMNEQYF
>TRBV6-6|TRBJ2-1|few
CASSDGFEQFF
>TRBV4-3|TRBJ1-2|few
CASSQDTRDRGMFDYGYTF